The rows below give T cell receptor beta chains drawn from one sample of a study of blood T cell repertoires in COVID-19. Data came from immunoSEQ multiplex PCR; TCRdb stores just in-frame clones and leaves some out. The sample lists hundreds of thousands of clones, around 90% seen once, with over 2% in the top ten. The sample consisted of peripheral blood. The receptors originated from a woman aged 45-59 years who had recovered from COVID-19. Each CDR3 is given with its conserved first and last residue. Each record gives: V gene, J gene, CDR3 protein.

TRBV29-1,TRBJ1-1,CSVYRGGTEAFF
TRBV19,TRBJ1-2,CASSPPTGGSYGYTF
TRBV9,TRBJ1-3,CASSVGQGSGNTIYF
TRBV5-1,TRBJ1-5,CASRTGPLPPQPQHF
TRBV28,TRBJ1-2,CASSLMPEENGYTF
TRBV7-2,TRBJ2-1,CASSFPAGGIDNEQFF
TRBV5-5,TRBJ2-1,CASSLEGAYNEQFF
TRBV6-2/TRBV6-3,TRBJ2-4,CASSYSGQGKNIQYF
TRBV12-3/TRBV12-4,TRBJ2-1,CASSLVRANEQFF
TRBV19,TRBJ1-6,CASRVSNSPLHF